This T cell receptor (beta chain) is from a study of CD8+ T cells in alopecia areata (dated by TCRdb to the late 2010s). Looking at the study overall: The treated patients took part in an open-label pilot trial in which moderate-to-severe alopecia areata was treated with oral tofacitinib at 5 to 10 mg twice daily. The SALT score, which quantifies the percentage of affected scalp surface area, was used to measure disease severity in treated patients. Amplification of TCRbeta CDR3 regions was done by immunoSEQ multiplex PCR using 35 Vbeta forward primers and 13 Jbeta reverse primers. Patients on tofacitinib were biopsied at baseline and after 4 and 24 weeks of treatment, and several of the patients also had a later scalp biopsy. RNA was extracted with the PAXgene miRNA kit for fixed scalp, the miRNeasy kit for PBMCs, and the RNeasy kit for mouse skin. In both human patients and the C3H/HeJ mouse model, the study applied high-throughput TCRbeta sequencing to look at T cell clonal expansion in alopecia areata. Scalp tissue and sorted CD4+ and CD8+ peripheral blood T cells from patchy and totalis/universalis alopecia areata patients and from healthy controls were covered by human TCRbeta sequencing. Clonality in the scalp was compared among normal scalp (n=4), patchy alopecia areata scalp (n=8), and alopecia totalis/universalis scalp (n=8). Tofacitinib was administered for 6 to 18 months, and 6 months of follow-up off drug were then conducted to assess delayed response and recurrence.

A remark on this clone: What antigen it recognizes has not been identified. No much larger clonotype is one base removed from it; base qualities were not supplied.

The full study reports these points: Many expanded lesional clones were found to persist in scalp and blood during tofacitinib treatment, and relapse after treatment cessation may be partly explained by this persistence. Scalp clonality and the number of expanded CD8+ clones among the top 100 scalp clones were significantly decreased by tofacitinib. Because the treated cohort was small and had just a single nonresponder, larger studies are needed to establish links between baseline CD8+ expansion and response. Shared TCR sequences between patients were less evident than in mice, which may be partly attributable to HLA diversity in the patient population. Scalp TCR repertoire analysis is complicated because resident alphabeta T cells in normal human skin are also sequenced, whereas mouse skin is dominated by gammadelta T cells. Compared with normal scalp, lesional scalp had higher clonality and more expanded CD8+ clones, particularly in alopecia totalis/universalis, a pattern that suggests antigenic drive.

The time point label of this sample denotes: 24 weeks on oral tofacitinib. The sample's treatment or condition, from its label and the paper: oral pan-JAK inhibitor, 5-10 mg twice daily. Peripheral blood and lesional scalp punch biopsies were obtained from patients with alopecia areata. PBMCs were isolated by density centrifugation and stained for CD3, CD4 and CD8, after which CD4+ and CD8+ T cells were sorted on a FACSAria. V lost 4 bases and J lost 11 bases; the stretch between them is 12 bases long. The germline V gene supplies CDR1 SGHTA and CDR2 FQGNSA. From its cysteine to its phenylalanine, the CDR3 spans 12 amino acids. CDR3 DNA is the only sequence kept; it has 36 bases, read in frame from the first base. Library creation used the immunoSEQ multiplex PCR assay. To provide template for TCR sequencing, every sample had RNA extracted and reverse transcribed into cDNA. First-strand cDNA was synthesized using SuperScript III with a 2:1 mix of oligo-dT and random hexamers. A synthetic immune receptor repertoire was used to measure amplification bias, and any remaining bias was corrected computationally. Concerning the study's data processing: Raw reads were preprocessed for error removal, and CDR3 was defined according to IMGT conventions as running from the conserved cysteine to phenylalanine. Clonality was calculated as 1 minus Shannon entropy normalized by log2 of the number of productive unique TCRs. CD4 or CD8 identity of scalp clones was inferred by cross-referencing scalp TCRbeta sequences with sorted blood CD4 and CD8 repertoires. TCRdb stores this immuneACCESS table with in-frame sequences only. Part of the clones is absent; in the studies checked, under half of the shortfall reflects unresolved V genes, and no reason is known for the rest. Clone size and V and J calls were adopted from that table, with D and trimming inferred from the DNA. Here the sample has roughly 110,000 clones; approximately 55% occur a single time. Together, the top ten hold approximately 3.6% of the sample.

The receptor comes from a human donor with alopecia areata. The sample was CD4+ T cells sorted from blood, taken at week 24, from a patient treated with tofacitinib. The chain is made from TRBV7-2 and TRBJ2-1, with no confidently assigned D gene. The CDR3 region: CASSSNNLKQFF. The sequence in DNA is TGTGCCAGCAGCTCGAATAATTTGAAGCAGTTCTTC.